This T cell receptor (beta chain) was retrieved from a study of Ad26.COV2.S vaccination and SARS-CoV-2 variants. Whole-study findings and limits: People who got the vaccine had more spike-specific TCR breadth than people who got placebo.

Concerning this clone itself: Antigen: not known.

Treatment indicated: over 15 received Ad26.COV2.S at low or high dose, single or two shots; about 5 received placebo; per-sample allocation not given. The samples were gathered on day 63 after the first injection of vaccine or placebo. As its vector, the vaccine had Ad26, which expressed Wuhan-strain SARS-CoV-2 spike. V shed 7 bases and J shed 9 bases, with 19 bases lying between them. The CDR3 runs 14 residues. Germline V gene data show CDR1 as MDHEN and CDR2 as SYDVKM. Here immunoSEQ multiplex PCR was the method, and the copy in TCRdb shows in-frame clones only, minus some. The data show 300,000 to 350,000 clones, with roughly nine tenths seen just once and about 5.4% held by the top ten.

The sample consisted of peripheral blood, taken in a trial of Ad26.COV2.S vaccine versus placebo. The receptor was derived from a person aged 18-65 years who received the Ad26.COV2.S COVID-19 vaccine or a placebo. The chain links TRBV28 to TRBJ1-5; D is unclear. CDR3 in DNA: TGTGCCAGCAAACCTGGGATGGGCCCCCCGCCCCAGCATTTT. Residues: CASKPGMGPPPQHF.